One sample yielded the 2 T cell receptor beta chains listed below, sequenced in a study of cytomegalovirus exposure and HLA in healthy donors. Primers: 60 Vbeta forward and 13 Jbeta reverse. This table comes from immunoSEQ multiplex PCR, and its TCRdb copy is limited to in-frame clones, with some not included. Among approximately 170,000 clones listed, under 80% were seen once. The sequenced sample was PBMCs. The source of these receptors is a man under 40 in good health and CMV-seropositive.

This CDR3 is CASSTWTGDQRAFF. CDR3 in DNA: TGTGCCAGCAGTACGTGGACAGGGGACCAGAGGGCTTTCTTT. The J gene is TRBJ1-1, the V gene TRBV28; 9 nucleotides align to TRBD1. The trim removed 5 bases at V and 11 bases at J, leaving 12 bases unmatched. The germline V gene encodes CDR1 MDHEN and CDR2 SYDVKM. The CDR3 runs to 14 residues.

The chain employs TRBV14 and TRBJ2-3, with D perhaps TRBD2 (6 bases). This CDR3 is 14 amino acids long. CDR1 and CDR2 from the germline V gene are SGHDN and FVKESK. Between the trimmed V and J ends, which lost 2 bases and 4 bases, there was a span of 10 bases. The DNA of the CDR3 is TGTGCCAGCAGCCAAAGGGGACTGGCAGATACGCAGTATTTT. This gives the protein CASSQRGLADTQYF.